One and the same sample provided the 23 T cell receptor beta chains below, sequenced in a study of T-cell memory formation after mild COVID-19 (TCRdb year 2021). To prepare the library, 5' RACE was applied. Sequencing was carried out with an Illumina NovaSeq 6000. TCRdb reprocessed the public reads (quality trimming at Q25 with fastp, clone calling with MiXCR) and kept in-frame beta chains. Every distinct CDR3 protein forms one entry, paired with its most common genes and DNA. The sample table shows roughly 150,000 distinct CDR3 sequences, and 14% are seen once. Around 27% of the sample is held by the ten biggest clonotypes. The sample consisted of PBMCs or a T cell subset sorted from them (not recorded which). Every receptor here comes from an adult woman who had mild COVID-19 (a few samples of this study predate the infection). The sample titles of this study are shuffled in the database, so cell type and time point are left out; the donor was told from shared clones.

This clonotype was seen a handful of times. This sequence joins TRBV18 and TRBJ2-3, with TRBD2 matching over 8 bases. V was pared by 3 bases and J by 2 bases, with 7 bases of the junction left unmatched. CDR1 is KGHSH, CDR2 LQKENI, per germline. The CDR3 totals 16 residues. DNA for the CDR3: TGTGCCAGCTCACCCTCGAGAGCGGGGGCCACAGATACGCAGTATTTT. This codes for CASSPSRAGATDTQYF.

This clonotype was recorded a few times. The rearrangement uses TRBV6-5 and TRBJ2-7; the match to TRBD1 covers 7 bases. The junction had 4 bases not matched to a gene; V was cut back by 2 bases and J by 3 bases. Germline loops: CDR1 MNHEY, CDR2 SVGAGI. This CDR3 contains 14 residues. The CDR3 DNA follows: TGTGCCAGCAGTTACGGGACAGTAGGCTACGAGCAGTACTTC. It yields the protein CASSYGTVGYEQYF.

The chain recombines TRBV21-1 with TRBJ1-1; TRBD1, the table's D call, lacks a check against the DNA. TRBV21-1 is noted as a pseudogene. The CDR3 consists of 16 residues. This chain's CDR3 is CASDRDRGTKNTEAFF. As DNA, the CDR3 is TGTGCCAGCGATCGGGACAGGGGAACAAAGAACACTGAAGCTTTCTTT.

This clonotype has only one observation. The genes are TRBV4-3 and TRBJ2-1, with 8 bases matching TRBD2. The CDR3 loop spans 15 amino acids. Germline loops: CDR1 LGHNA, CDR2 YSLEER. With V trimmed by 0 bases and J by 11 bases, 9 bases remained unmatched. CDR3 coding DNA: TGCGCCAGCAGCCAAGATCGGGGAGCGGGAGTTAAGCAGTTCTTC. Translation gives CASSQDRGAGVKQFF.

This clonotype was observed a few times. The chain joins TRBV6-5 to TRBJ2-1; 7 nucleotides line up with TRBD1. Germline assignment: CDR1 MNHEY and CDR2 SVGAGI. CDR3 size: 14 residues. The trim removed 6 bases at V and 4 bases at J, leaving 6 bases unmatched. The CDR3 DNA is TGTGCCAGCAGGGATCCGGGACAGTACAATGAGCAGTTCTTC. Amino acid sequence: CASRDPGQYNEQFF.

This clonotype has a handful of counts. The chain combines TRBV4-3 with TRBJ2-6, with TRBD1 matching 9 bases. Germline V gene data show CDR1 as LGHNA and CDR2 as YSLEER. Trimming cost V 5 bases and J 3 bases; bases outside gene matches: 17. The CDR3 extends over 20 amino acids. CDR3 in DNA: TGCGCCAGCAGCTACGACAGGGGGGCCCTTAGGGAGAGTGGGGCCAACGTCCTGACTTTC. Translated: CASSYDRGALRESGANVLTF.

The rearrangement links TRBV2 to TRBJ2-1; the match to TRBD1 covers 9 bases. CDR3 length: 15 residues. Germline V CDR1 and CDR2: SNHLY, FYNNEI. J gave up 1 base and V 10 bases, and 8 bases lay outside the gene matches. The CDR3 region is CATGTGQGSYNEQFF. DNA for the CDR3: TGTGCCACCGGTACCGGACAGGGGTCCTACAATGAGCAGTTCTTC.

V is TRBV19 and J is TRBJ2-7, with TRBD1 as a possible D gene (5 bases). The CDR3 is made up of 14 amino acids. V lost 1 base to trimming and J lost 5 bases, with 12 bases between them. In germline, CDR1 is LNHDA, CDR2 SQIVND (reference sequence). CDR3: CASSIGGRVHEQYF. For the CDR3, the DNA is TGTGCCAGTAGTATAGGCGGCAGGGTCCACGAGCAGTACTTC.

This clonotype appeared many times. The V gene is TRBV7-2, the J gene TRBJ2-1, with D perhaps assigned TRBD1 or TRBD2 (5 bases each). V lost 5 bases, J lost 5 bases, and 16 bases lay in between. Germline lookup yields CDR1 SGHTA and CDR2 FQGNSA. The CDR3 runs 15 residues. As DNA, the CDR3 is TGTGCCAGCAGCCCCCAGCTCCGAGGGGACAATGAGCAGTTCTTC. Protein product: CASSPQLRGDNEQFF.

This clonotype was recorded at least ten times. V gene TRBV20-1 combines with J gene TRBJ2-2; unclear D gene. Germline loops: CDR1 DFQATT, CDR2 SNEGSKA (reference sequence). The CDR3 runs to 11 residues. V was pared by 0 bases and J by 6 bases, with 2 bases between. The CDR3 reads CSAREAGELFF. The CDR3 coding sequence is TGCAGTGCTAGAGAAGCCGGGGAGCTGTTTTTT.

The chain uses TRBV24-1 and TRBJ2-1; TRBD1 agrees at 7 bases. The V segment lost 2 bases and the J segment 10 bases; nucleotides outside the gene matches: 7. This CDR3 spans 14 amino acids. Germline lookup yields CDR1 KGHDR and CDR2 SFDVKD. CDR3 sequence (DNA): TGTGCCACCAGTGATTCCGGGACAGCCTTCGAGCAGTTCTTC. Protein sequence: CATSDSGTAFEQFF.

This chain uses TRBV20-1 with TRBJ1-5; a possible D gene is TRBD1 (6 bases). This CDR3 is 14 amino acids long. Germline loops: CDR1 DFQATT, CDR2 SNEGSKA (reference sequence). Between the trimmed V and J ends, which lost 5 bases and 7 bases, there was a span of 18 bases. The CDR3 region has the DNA TGCAGTGCTCCCGCGCAGGGGCCGAAGCAGCCCCAGCATTTT. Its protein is CSAPAQGPKQPQHF.

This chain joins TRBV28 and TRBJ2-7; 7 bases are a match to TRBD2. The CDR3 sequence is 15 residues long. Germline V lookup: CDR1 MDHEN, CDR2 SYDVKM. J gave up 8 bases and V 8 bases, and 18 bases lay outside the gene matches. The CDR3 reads CASSTRPGGSPQQYF. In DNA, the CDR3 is TGTGCCAGCTCAACCAGGCCCGGCGGGAGTCCGCAGCAGTACTTC.

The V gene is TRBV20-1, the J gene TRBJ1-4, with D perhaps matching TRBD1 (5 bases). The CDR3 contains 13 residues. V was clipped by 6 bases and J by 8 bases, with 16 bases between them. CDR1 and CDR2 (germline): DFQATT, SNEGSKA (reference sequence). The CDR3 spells CSAGGGRCEKLFF. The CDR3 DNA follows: TGCAGTGCCGGTGGGGGGAGATGCGAAAAACTGTTTTTT.

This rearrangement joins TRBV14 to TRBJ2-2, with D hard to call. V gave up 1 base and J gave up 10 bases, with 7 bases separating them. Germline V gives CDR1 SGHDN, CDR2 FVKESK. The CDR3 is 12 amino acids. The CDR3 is CASSQVAAELFF. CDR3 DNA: TGTGCCAGCAGCCAAGTCGCGGCGGAGCTGTTTTTT.

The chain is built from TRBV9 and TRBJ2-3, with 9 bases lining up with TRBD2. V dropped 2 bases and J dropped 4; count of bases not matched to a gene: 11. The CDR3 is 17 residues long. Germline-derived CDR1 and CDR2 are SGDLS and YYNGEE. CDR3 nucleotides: TGTGCCAGCAGCGTCCGGACTGGGGCGGGGGGGCCAGATACGCAGTATTTT. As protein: CASSVRTGAGGPDTQYF.

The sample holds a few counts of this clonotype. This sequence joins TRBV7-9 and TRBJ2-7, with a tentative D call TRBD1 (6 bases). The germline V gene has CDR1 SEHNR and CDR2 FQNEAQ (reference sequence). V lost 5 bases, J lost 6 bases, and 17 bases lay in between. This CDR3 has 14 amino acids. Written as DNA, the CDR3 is TGTGCCAGCAGCCCAGTGGCAGGGGTTACCGAGCAGTACTTC. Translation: CASSPVAGVTEQYF.

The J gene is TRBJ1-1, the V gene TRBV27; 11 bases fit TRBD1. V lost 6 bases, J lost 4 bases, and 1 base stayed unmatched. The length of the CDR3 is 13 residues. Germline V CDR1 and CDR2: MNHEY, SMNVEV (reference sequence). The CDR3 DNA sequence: TGTGCCAGCAGGGGACAGGGGGTCACTGAAGCTTTCTTT. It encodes CASRGQGVTEAFF.

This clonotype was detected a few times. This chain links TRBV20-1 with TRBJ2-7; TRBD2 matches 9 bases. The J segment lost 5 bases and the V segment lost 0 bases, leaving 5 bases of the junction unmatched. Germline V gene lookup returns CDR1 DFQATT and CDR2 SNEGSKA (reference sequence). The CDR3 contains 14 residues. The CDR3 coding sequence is TGCAGTGCTAGAGATCCTAGCGGGGTCCACGAGCAGTACTTC. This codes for CSARDPSGVHEQYF.

CDR3: CASSPTGLGYEQYF. The CDR3 DNA follows: TGTGCCAGCAGCCCAACAGGGCTGGGATACGAGCAGTACTTC. The chain links TRBV11-2 to TRBJ2-7; D perhaps matches TRBD1 (6 bases). The CDR3 is made up of 14 amino acids. Germline V lookup: CDR1 SGHAT, CDR2 FQNNGV. Trimming stripped 5 bases from V and 4 bases from J, with 15 bases between.

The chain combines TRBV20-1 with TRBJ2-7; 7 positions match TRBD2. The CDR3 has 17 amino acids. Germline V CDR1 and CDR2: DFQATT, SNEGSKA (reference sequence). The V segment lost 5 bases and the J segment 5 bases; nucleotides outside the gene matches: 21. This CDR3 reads CSAWGGETGNTWDEQYF. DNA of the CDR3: TGCAGTGCTTGGGGGGGGGAGACCGGGAACACCTGGGACGAGCAGTACTTC.

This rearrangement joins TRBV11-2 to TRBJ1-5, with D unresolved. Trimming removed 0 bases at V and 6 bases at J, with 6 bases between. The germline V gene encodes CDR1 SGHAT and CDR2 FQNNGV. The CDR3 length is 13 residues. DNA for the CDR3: TGTGCCAGCAGCTTAGAGGAGGCTCAGCCCCAGCATTTT. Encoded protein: CASSLEEAQPQHF. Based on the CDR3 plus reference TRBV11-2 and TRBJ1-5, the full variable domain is EAGVAQSPRYKIIEKRQSVAFWCNPISGHATLYWYQQILGQGPKLLIQFQNNGVVDDSQLPKDRFSAERLKGVDSTLKIQPAKLEDSAVYLCASSLEEAQPQHFGDGTRLSIL.

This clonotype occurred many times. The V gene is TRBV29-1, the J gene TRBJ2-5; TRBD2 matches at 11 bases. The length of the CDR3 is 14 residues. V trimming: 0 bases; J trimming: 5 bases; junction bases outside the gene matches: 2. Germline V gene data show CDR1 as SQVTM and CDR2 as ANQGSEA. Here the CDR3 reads CSVEDSGRVETQYF. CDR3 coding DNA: TGCAGCGTTGAAGATAGCGGGAGGGTTGAGACCCAGTACTTC.